Shown below are 17 T cell receptor beta chains from a single sample sequenced in a study of T cells in localized non-small cell lung cancer. Profiled with immunoSEQ multiplex PCR; TCRdb holds only in-frame clones, not every one. Among about 36,000 clones listed, approximately 92% were seen once. The source material was peripheral blood, sampled before any cancer treatment. The receptor set was obtained from a female donor over 55 with stage I lung adenocarcinoma.

V and J are TRBV7-9 and TRBJ1-3; D is unclear. Deletions cut 3 bases from V and 1 base from J, with 13 bases between. This CDR3 comprises 16 residues. CDR1 is SEHNR, CDR2 FQNEAQ, per germline (reference sequence). The CDR3 spells CASSFAPRGSGNTIYF. In DNA form, the CDR3 reads TGTGCCAGCAGCTTCGCCCCGAGAGGGTCTGGAAACACCATATATTTT. Supplemented by reference TRBV7-9 and TRBJ1-3, the full variable domain reads DTGVSQNPRHKITKRGQNVTFRCDPISEHNRLYWYRQTLGQGPEFLTYFQNEAQLEKSRLLSDRFSAERPKGSFSTLEIQRTEQGDSAMYLCASSFAPRGSGNTIYFGEGSWLTVV.

The chain combines TRBV5-8 with TRBJ2-1; 15 bases agree with TRBD2. Germline V CDR1 and CDR2: SGHTS, YDEGEE. The CDR3 has 18 residues. With V trimmed by 6 bases and J by 4 bases, 11 bases remained unmatched. The DNA for the CDR3 is TGTGCCAGCATTCGCGTTTGGACTAGCGGGGGGGCATACAATGAGCAGTTCTTC. This sequence encodes CASIRVWTSGGAYNEQFF.

The CDR3 sequence: CASTQGRGENGYTF. As DNA, the CDR3 is TGTGCCAGCACCCAAGGGCGGGGGGAGAATGGCTACACCTTC. J is TRBJ1-2 and V is TRBV6-5, with TRBD1 as a possible D gene (5 bases). The germline V and J ends were trimmed by 7 bases and 6 bases, with 18 bases remaining between them. The CDR3 has 14 residues. Germline CDR1 is MNHEY and CDR2 is SVGAGI.

The chain employs TRBV6-1 and TRBJ2-7, with TRBD1 as a possible D gene (5 bases). Trimming pared 8 bases from V and 3 bases from J, leaving 14 bases between. Germline V lookup: CDR1 MNHNS, CDR2 SASEGT. This CDR3 contains 13 residues. The CDR3 nucleotides read TGTGCCAGCGCAGACAGTGGCTACTACGAGCAGTACGTC. Its protein is CASADSGYYEQYV.

Only a few counts were recorded for this clone. The J gene is TRBJ1-2, the V gene TRBV19; D is unclear. The CDR3 extends over 14 amino acids. The germline V gene has CDR1 LNHDA and CDR2 SQIVND (reference sequence). Trimming removed 4 bases at V and 0 bases at J, with 9 bases between. The CDR3 sequence is CASSTTIANYGYTF. Written as DNA, the CDR3 is TGTGCCAGTAGTACAACGATCGCTAACTATGGCTACACCTTC.

This clone has a handful of counts. The CDR3 DNA is TGCGCCAGCAGTCCCGGGACCCCATATAGCAATCAGCCCCAGCATTTT. Translating it yields CASSPGTPYSNQPQHF. The chain is built from TRBV10-2 and TRBJ1-5; tentative D call: TRBD1 (5 bases). V was cut by 5 bases and J by 0 bases, with 14 bases left in between. Germline V gene lookup returns CDR1 WSHSY and CDR2 SAAADI. This CDR3 spans 16 amino acids.

J is TRBJ2-1 and V is TRBV5-1; possible D gene TRBD1, 6 bases. V lost 0 bases and J 3 bases, leaving 7 bases between the germline ends. The CDR3 sequence is 14 residues long. Germline V gene lookup returns CDR1 SGHRS and CDR2 YFSETQ. CDR3 nucleotide sequence: TGCGCCAGCAGCTTGGGGGACAACTACAATGAGCAGTTCTTC. Translation gives CASSLGDNYNEQFF. Drawing the rest from reference TRBV5-1 and TRBJ2-1, the complete variable domain is KAGVTQTPRYLIKTRGQQVTLSCSPISGHRSVSWYQQTPGQGLQFLFEYFSETQRNKGNFPGRFSGRQFSNSRSEMNVSTLELGDSALYLCASSLGDNYNEQFFGPGTRLTVL.

The chain employs TRBV27 and TRBJ1-2; D is unresolved. Trimming shortened V by 3 bases and J by 3 bases, and 11 bases separated the two germline ends. From germline, CDR1 is MNHEY and CDR2 SMNVEV (reference sequence). The CDR3 is 14 residues long. The CDR3 DNA is TGTGCCAGCAGTTTGAGTGGCTGGGACTATGGCTACACCTTC. Its translation: CASSLSGWDYGYTF.

The chain carries TRBV6-1 and TRBJ2-1; tentatively, D is TRBD1 (6 bases). Trimming shortened V by 2 bases and J by 3 bases, and 11 bases separated the two germline ends. Germline V gene data show CDR1 as MNHNS and CDR2 as SASEGT. This CDR3 comprises 15 residues. The CDR3 nucleotides read TGTGCCAGCAGTGAATTTAGGGGGAACTACAATGAGCAGTTCTTC. It encodes CASSEFRGNYNEQFF.

The rearrangement uses TRBV5-1 and TRBJ2-1; tentative D call: TRBD1 (5 bases). With 2 bases removed from V and 1 base from J, the gap between germline ends came to 13 bases. In germline, CDR1 is SGHRS, CDR2 YFSETQ. This CDR3 has 16 amino acids. CDR3 in DNA: TGCGCCAGCAGCTTCAGGGCTCATAGGTCCTACAATGAGCAGTTCTTC. Protein: CASSFRAHRSYNEQFF.

CDR3 bases: TGTGCCAGCAATGGGGCGGGGGCGAACACCGGGGAGCTGTTTTTT. This gives the protein CASNGAGANTGELFF. The chain is built from TRBV2 and TRBJ2-2; 7 nucleotides line up with TRBD2. From germline, CDR1 is SNHLY and CDR2 FYNNEI. Unmatched junction bases numbered 5, after V lost 7 bases and J lost 0 bases. The CDR3 contains 15 residues.

The V and J genes are TRBV27 and TRBJ1-5; no definite D call. CDR1 is MNHEY and CDR2 is SMNVEV in the germline V gene (reference sequence). V lost 8 bases and J lost 1, with 12 bases in between. The CDR3 is 14 residues long. The CDR3 DNA reads as TGTGCCAGCCGTCGACTAGGGAGCAATCAGCCCCAGCATTTT. It yields the protein CASRRLGSNQPQHF.

J is TRBJ1-1 and V is TRBV6-5; D uncertain. The CDR3 is made up of 15 amino acids. V dropped 2 bases and J dropped 1 base, with 11 bases sitting between them. The germline gives CDR1 MNHEY, CDR2 SVGAGI. CDR3 DNA sequence: TGTGCCAGCAGTTACCAATGGCAGGCGAACACTGAAGCTTTCTTT. Translated, it gives CASSYQWQANTEAFF.

The CDR3 region has the DNA TGCAGCGGCGGGACAGCAAACACCGGGGAGCTGTTTTTT. Protein: CSGGTANTGELFF. The V call is TRBV29-1, the J call TRBJ2-2; TRBD1 is a possible D gene (7 bases). The CDR3 runs 13 residues. V was cut by 7 bases and J by 2 bases, with 11 bases left in between. The germline CDR1 and CDR2 sequences are SQVTM and ANQGSEA.

The chain carries TRBV18 and TRBJ1-4, with D unclear. Trimming shortened V by 3 bases and J by 7 bases, and 12 bases separated the two germline ends. Per the germline V gene, CDR1 is KGHSH and CDR2 is LQKENI. CDR3 size: 14 residues. Here the CDR3 DNA reads TGTGCCAGCTCACCGACGGATCGGAGTGAAAAACTGTTTTTT. Amino acids: CASSPTDRSEKLFF. Using reference TRBV18 and TRBJ1-4 for the parts outside the CDR3, the full variable domain is NAGVMQNPRHLVRRRGQEARLRCSPMKGHSHVYWYRQLPEEGLKFMVYLQKENIIDESGMPKERFSAEFPKEGPSILRIQQVVRGDSAAYFCASSPTDRSEKLFFGSGTQLSVL.

The rearrangement links TRBV4-1 to TRBJ1-2; 7 nucleotides agree with TRBD1. Losses at the gene ends were 0 bases for V and 4 bases for J; bases not matched to a gene: 8. The CDR3 length is 16 residues. Germline-derived CDR1 and CDR2 are MGHRA and YSYEKL. CDR3 nucleotides: TGCGCCAGCAGCCAAGAACCAGGGGGGCAGATCTATGGCTACACCTTC. Translated, it gives CASSQEPGGQIYGYTF.

The J gene is TRBJ2-2, the V gene TRBV5-1, with a possible D match to TRBD1 (5 bases). CDR1 and CDR2 from the germline V gene are SGHRS and YFSETQ. The CDR3 has 15 residues. V was trimmed by 4 bases and J by 4 bases, leaving 14 bases between them. The CDR3 region has the DNA TGCGCCAGCAGCACCCCGGACACACTCACCGGGGAGCTGTTTTTT. Its protein is CASSTPDTLTGELFF.